This passage covers 30 T cell receptor beta chains from one sample sequenced in a study of tumor-infiltrating lymphocytes in oesophageal squamous cell carcinoma. TCRdb processed the PCR reads anew with MiXCR; each CDR3 protein has one entry. There are about 15,000 distinct CDR3 sequences in the sample; 50% occur only once, and roughly 17% lies in the top ten. Sample: esophageal tumor tissue. Every receptor here comes from a male donor with esophageal squamous cell carcinoma.

The chain links TRBV11-3 to TRBJ2-3; the D is unclear. CDR1 SGHNT and CDR2 YENEEA come from the germline V gene. The V and J ends lost 6 bases and 4 bases respectively, with 17 bases between them. The CDR3 length is 15 residues. CDR3 in DNA: TGTGCCAGCAGTCAGGACCCCTCAGGCCCAGATACGCAGTATTTT. Residues: CASSQDPSGPDTQYF. The full variable domain, its missing parts supplied by reference TRBV11-3 and TRBJ2-3, is EAGVVQSPRYKIIEKKQPVAFWCNPISGHNTLYWYLQNLGQGPELLIRYENEEAVDDSQLPKDRFSAERLKGVDSTLKIQPAELGDSAVYLCASSQDPSGPDTQYFGPGTRLTVL.

This chain connects TRBV11-1 to TRBJ2-4; the match to TRBD2 covers 11 bases. The J call is doubtful: the DNA matches TRBJ2-1 better. CDR1 is SGHAT and CDR2 is FQDESV in the germline V gene (reference sequence). The CDR3 has 15 amino acids. CDR3 DNA: TGTGCCAGCAGGATCTCTAGCGGGAGGCTATATACGCAGTTCTTC. This encodes CASRISSGRLYTQFF.

By its share, this clonotype is medium-sized. The CDR3 loop reads CASSPTREYGYGYTF. DNA of the CDR3: TGTGCCAGCTCACCAACACGGGAATATGGGTATGGCTACACCTTC. The V and J genes are TRBV18 and TRBJ1-2, with no clear D. Trimming took off 2 bases at V and 5 bases at J, with 15 bases between the two ends. This CDR3 has 15 amino acids. Looked up from germline, CDR1 is KGHSH and CDR2 is LQKENI.

By its share, this clonotype is medium-sized. The chain employs TRBV28 and TRBJ2-5; D unclear. Trimming cost V 2 bases and J 2 bases, with 9 bases left between them. Germline CDR1 and CDR2: MDHEN and SYDVKM. The CDR3 runs to 14 residues. CDR3 protein: CASSLAGPQETQYF. DNA of the CDR3: TGTGCCAGCAGTTTAGCCGGGCCTCAAGAGACCCAGTACTTC.

CDR3 DNA: TGTGCCAGCAGTTACTCTCTCCGTAATGAGCAGTTCTTC. Protein sequence: CASSYSLRNEQFF. The chain recombines TRBV6-2 or TRBV6-3 with TRBJ2-1, with D unresolved. The V gene lost 0 bases and the J gene lost 7 bases, with 7 bases spanning the gap. The CDR3 sequence is 13 residues long. Germline-derived CDR1 and CDR2 are MNHEY and SVGEGT.

The rearrangement joins TRBV7-6 to TRBJ1-1; no clear D. The CDR3 extends over 12 amino acids. Between the trimmed V and J ends, which lost 5 bases and 7 bases, there was a span of 11 bases. CDR1 is SGHVS and CDR2 is FNYEAQ in the germline V gene. The CDR3 reads CASSPPWGEAFF. CDR3 bases: TGTGCCAGCAGCCCCCCCTGGGGTGAAGCTTTCTTT.

Note on this clonotype: This CDR3 fails to terminate in the conserved phenylalanine or tryptophan, so it likely reflects a read error. The limits of the CDR3 on the DNA are not certain, so only TCRdb's listed CDR3 is given. This chain connects TRBV6-6 to TRBJ2-1; TRBD1 is the table's D call and was not checked against the DNA. 18 amino acids form the CDR3, both terminal residues included. CDR1 MNHNY and CDR2 SVGAGI come from the germline V gene (reference sequence). The CDR3 loop is CASSSRNRGGIYGYTFGS.

The chain links TRBV12-3 or TRBV12-4 to TRBJ2-3, with TRBD2 identical over 10 bases. The CDR3 length is 20 residues. Trimming cost V 5 bases and J 1 base; bases outside gene matches: 18. CDR3 sequence: CASSGPRRTGTSEGTDTQYF. The CDR3 DNA reads as TGTGCCAGCAGTGGCCCAAGGAGAACCGGGACTAGCGAGGGCACAGATACGCAGTATTTT.

Ten or more counts support this clonotype. J is TRBJ1-3 and V is TRBV4-1; no clear D. Germline V gene data show CDR1 as MGHRA and CDR2 as YSYEKL. Trimming cost V 1 base and J 1 base, with 11 bases left between them. The CDR3 is made up of 16 amino acids. The DNA of the CDR3 is TGCGCCAGCAGCCAAGGTCCGGGGTTGTCTGGAAACACCATATATTTT. Translated: CASSQGPGLSGNTIYF.

In the case of this clonotype: Because the CDR3's place on the DNA is in doubt, the DNA is left out and the CDR3 is given as listed by TCRdb. V gene TRBV7-6 combines with J gene TRBJ1-3. The CDR3 numbers 20 amino acids, ends counted. Germline CDR1 SGHVS, CDR2 FNYEAQ. This chain's CDR3 is CASSLVDEQFFGAVGNTIYF.

This clonotype showed up just a few times. The chain couples TRBV7-9 to TRBJ2-1; possible D gene TRBD1, 5 bases. The CDR3 length is 14 residues. CDR1 and CDR2 from the germline V gene are SEHNR and FQNEAQ (reference sequence). Trimming shortened V by 5 bases and J by 1 base, and 9 bases separated the two germline ends. CDR3 DNA sequence: TGTGCCAGCAGCATAGACAGTTCCTACAATGAGCAGTTCTTC. It is translated as CASSIDSSYNEQFF.

CDR3: CASSFRGGTDTQYF. The CDR3 DNA sequence: TGTGCCAGCAGTTTCCGGGGAGGCACAGATACGCAGTATTTT. V gene TRBV12-3 or TRBV12-4 combines with J gene TRBJ1-1; possible D gene TRBD2, 5 bases. The DNA end is more similar to TRBJ2-3, so the J call may be wrong. This CDR3 region has 14 residues.

V gene TRBV6-6 combines with J gene TRBJ2-7, with D tentatively TRBD1 or TRBD2 (5 bases each). The V gene lost 10 bases and the J gene lost 0 bases, with 10 bases spanning the gap. This CDR3 is built from 12 residues. Per germline, CDR1 MNHNY and CDR2 SVGAGI (reference sequence). CDR3 protein: CATGATSYEQYF. CDR3 coding DNA: TGTGCCACCGGGGCGACCTCCTACGAGCAGTACTTC.

V is TRBV7-2 and J is TRBJ2-2; D not resolved. The CDR3 covers 15 residues. V was clipped by 2 bases and J by 0 bases, with 7 bases between them. CDR1 and CDR2 from the germline V gene are SGHTA and FQGNSA. The CDR3 reads CASSLFIANTGELFF. DNA for the CDR3: TGTGCCAGCAGCTTATTCATAGCGAACACCGGGGAGCTGTTTTTT.

The CDR3 bases are TGTGCCAGCAGCCCGATAGCGGGACTCTACAATGAGCAGTTCTTC. This sequence encodes CASSPIAGLYNEQFF. The V call is TRBV12-3 or TRBV12-4, the J call TRBJ2-7, with TRBD2 matching 8 bases. The end of the DNA fits TRBJ2-1 better, so the J call may be wrong. This CDR3 contains 15 residues.

This clonotype was observed a few times. The rearrangement uses TRBV7-9 and TRBJ1-5; D is possibly TRBD1 (6 bases). Trimming took off 1 base at V and 5 bases at J, with 21 bases between the two ends. This CDR3 is built from 18 residues. Germline CDR1 is SEHNR and CDR2 is FQNEAQ (reference sequence). The chain's CDR3 is CASSLEGGLGAVDQPQHF. CDR3 nucleotides: TGTGCCAGCAGCTTAGAGGGGGGTTTGGGGGCCGTCGATCAGCCCCAGCATTTT.

The V call is TRBV7-2, the J call TRBJ2-5, with a possible D match to TRBD1 (6 bases). The J call may be incorrect, as the DNA end agrees better with TRBJ2-1. This CDR3 contains 13 residues. The V gene's germline CDR1 is SGHTA and CDR2 FQGNSA. The CDR3 protein is CASSSRGINEQFF. The CDR3 DNA reads as TGTGCCAGCAGCTCTAGGGGGATAAATGAGCAGTTCTTC.

The rearrangement uses TRBV12-5 and TRBJ2-6, with D unclear. The J call may not be correct, given that the DNA end is closer to TRBJ2-7. This CDR3 contains 16 residues. Germline V gene sequence: CDR1 LGHNT, CDR2 FRNRAP. The CDR3 protein is CASGLVRMTPNYEQYF. CDR3 nucleotide sequence: TGTGCTAGTGGTTTGGTACGCATGACCCCTAATTACGAGCAGTACTTC.

The chain couples TRBV6-1 to TRBJ2-6; no reliable D call. Germline CDR1 MNHNS, CDR2 SASEGT. The CDR3 is made up of 13 amino acids. The V end was cut by 7 bases, the J end by 4 bases, with 8 bases between. The CDR3 spells CASNLPGANVLTF. DNA for the CDR3: TGTGCCAGCAACTTGCCCGGGGCCAACGTCCTGACTTTC.

Notes on this clonotype: The junction departs from germline at one end; a sequencing error may be responsible. The rearrangement links TRBV7-3 to TRBJ1-6; unclear D gene. Germline CDR1 SGHTA, CDR2 FQGTGA. The CDR3 spans 15 residues. CDR3 amino acids: CASSLNPGPYNEQYF. The CDR3 DNA is TGTGCCAGCAGCTTAAACCCCGGACCATACAATGAGCAGTACTTT.

This clonotype has a count of ten or more. This rearrangement joins TRBV5-1 to TRBJ2-5; TRBD1 aligns across 10 bases. CDR1 is SGHRS, CDR2 YFSETQ, per germline. The CDR3 spans 14 residues. V lost 4 bases, J lost 4 bases, and 4 bases stayed unmatched. CDR3 in DNA: TGCGCCAGCAGCCCGGGACAGGGGATAGAGACCCAGTACTTC. This encodes CASSPGQGIETQYF.

The CDR3 nucleotides read TGTGCCAGCAGCTTAGGATTCCTCCCGGGGACAGAAGAGACCCAGTACTTC. Translating gives CASSLGFLPGTEETQYF. The gene calls are TRBV11-3 and TRBJ2-5; 7 bases line up with TRBD1. The ends lost 1 base at V and 3 bases at J; junction bases unmatched: 11. Germline CDR1 is SGHNT and CDR2 is YENEEA. The CDR3 covers 17 residues.

This clonotype was counted only a few times. As DNA, the CDR3 is TGTGCCAGCAGCGTCCAGACGGGGGGGAGTGAGCAGTTCTTC. It is translated as CASSVQTGGSEQFF. The V and J genes are TRBV9 and TRBJ2-7, with TRBD2 matching over 8 bases. The assigned J gene may be wrong: the sequence end matches TRBJ2-1 better. The CDR3 runs 14 residues. Per germline, CDR1 SGDLS and CDR2 YYNGEE.

The rearrangement links TRBV7-6 to TRBJ2-5; maybe TRBD1 (6 bases). The J call may be incorrect, as the DNA end agrees better with TRBJ2-7. This CDR3 spans 15 amino acids. The germline CDR1 and CDR2 sequences are SGHVS and FNYEAQ. For the CDR3, the DNA is TGTGCCAGCAGCTTACCGGGACACCTAACCTACGAGCAGTACTTC. Residues: CASSLPGHLTYEQYF.

The V call is TRBV27, the J call TRBJ2-7; 8 nucleotides line up with TRBD2. The J call is in doubt because the DNA end fits TRBJ2-1 better. Germline V gives CDR1 MNHEY, CDR2 SMNVEV (reference sequence). This CDR3 comprises 13 residues. CDR3 residues: CASSLDSGDEQFF. CDR3 bases: TGTGCCAGCAGTTTAGATAGCGGGGATGAGCAGTTCTTC.

This clonotype was observed at least ten times. This chain's CDR3 is CASSEDRVFEKLFF. As DNA, the CDR3 is TGTGCCAGCAGTGAAGACAGGGTTTTTGAAAAACTGTTTTTT. The chain combines TRBV6-1 with TRBJ1-4; TRBD1 is a possible D gene (6 bases). V gave up 1 base and J gave up 7 bases, with 10 bases separating them. The germline V gene encodes CDR1 MNHNS and CDR2 SASEGT. The CDR3 loop spans 14 amino acids.

V gene TRBV6-1 combines with J gene TRBJ2-4; the D gene could be TRBD1 or TRBD2 (5 bases each). The end of the DNA aligns better with TRBJ2-1, so the J call may be wrong. The CDR3 runs 14 residues. Germline CDR1 MNHNS, CDR2 SASEGT. The CDR3 coding sequence is TGTGCCAGCAGGGACATGGGAGCGTCCAATGAGCAGTTCTTC. This translates into CASRDMGASNEQFF.

Ten or more counts support this clonotype. The chain employs TRBV27 and TRBJ2-4; either TRBD1 or TRBD2 may fit D (5 bases each). Germline values: CDR1 MNHEY, CDR2 SMNVEV (reference sequence). V dropped 6 bases and J dropped 6 bases, with 18 bases sitting between them. This CDR3 contains 15 residues. The CDR3 here is CASRPGTSSINIQYF. The CDR3 DNA sequence: TGTGCCAGCAGGCCCGGGACCTCATCGATAAACATTCAGTACTTC.

This clonotype was seen repeatedly, ten times or more. This may be a read error, as it is one base from a much larger clone. J is TRBJ2-3 and V is TRBV10-1, with D possibly TRBD2 on 6 matching bases. This CDR3 comprises 13 residues. Trimming pared 6 bases from V and 14 bases from J, leaving 21 bases between. Germline V gives CDR1 WNHNN, CDR2 SYGVQD (reference sequence). The CDR3 loop is CASRGLNTGELYF. CDR3 DNA sequence: TGCGCCAGCAGGGGACTGAACACCGGGGAGCTGTATTTT.

The genes are TRBV27 and TRBJ1-4; TRBD1 is a possible D gene (5 bases). The CDR3 has 15 residues. Germline V CDR1 and CDR2: MNHEY, SMNVEV (reference sequence). Trimming pared 8 bases from V and 3 bases from J, leaving 16 bases between. The CDR3 bases are TGTGCCAGCTCTTCCCTGACAGCCCCTAATGAAAAACTGTTTTTT. Translating it yields CASSSLTAPNEKLFF.